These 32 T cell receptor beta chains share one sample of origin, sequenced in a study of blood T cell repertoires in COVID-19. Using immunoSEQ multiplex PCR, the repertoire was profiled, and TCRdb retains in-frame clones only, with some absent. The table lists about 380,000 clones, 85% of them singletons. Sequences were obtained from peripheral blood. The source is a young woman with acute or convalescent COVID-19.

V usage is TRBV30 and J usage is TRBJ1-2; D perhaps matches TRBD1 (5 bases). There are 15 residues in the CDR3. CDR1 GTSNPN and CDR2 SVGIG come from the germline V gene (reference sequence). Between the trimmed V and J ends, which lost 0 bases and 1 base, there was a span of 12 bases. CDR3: CAWSVYAGHNYGYTF. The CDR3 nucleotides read TGTGCCTGGAGTGTATATGCAGGGCATAACTATGGCTACACCTTC.

CDR3 in DNA: TGTGCCAGCAGCACAGGGGGCAGGCTAGCACCTAACTATGGCTACACCTTC. As protein: CASSTGGRLAPNYGYTF. The V gene is TRBV7-9, the J gene TRBJ1-2; 9 bases agree with TRBD1. Germline V gene lookup returns CDR1 SEHNR and CDR2 FQNEAQ (reference sequence). CDR3 length equals 17 residues. J was trimmed by 0 bases and V by 5 bases; bases with no gene match: 10.

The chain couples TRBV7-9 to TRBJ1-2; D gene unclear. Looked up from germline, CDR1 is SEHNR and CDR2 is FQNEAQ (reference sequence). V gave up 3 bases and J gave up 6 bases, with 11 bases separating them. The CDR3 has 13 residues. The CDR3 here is CASSFGRSDGYTF. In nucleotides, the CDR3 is TGTGCCAGCAGCTTCGGGAGGTCGGATGGCTACACCTTC.

This CDR3 is CASSDQLAGDTQYF. Here the CDR3 DNA reads TGTGCCAGCAGTGACCAACTAGCGGGAGATACGCAGTATTTT. The chain recombines TRBV6-1 with TRBJ2-3; the match to TRBD2 covers 9 bases. V lost 3 bases and J lost 5; bases outside the gene matches: 3. CDR1 is MNHNS, CDR2 SASEGT, per germline. The CDR3 is 14 residues long.

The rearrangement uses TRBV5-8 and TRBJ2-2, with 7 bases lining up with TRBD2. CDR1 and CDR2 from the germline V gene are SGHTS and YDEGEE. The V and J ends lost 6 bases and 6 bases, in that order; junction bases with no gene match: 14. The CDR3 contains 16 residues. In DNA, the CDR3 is TGTGCCAGCACCGTAGCGGGCGGCCCACGGGCCGGGGAGCTGTTTTTT. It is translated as CASTVAGGPRAGELFF.

The CDR3 loop is CASSYGGTGDSPLHF. The CDR3 DNA sequence: TGTGCCAGCAGTTACGGGGGGACAGGGGATTCACCCCTCCACTTT. This chain joins TRBV6-5 and TRBJ1-6; 10 positions agree with TRBD1. The V gene's germline CDR1 is MNHEY and CDR2 SVGAGI. CDR3 length: 15 residues. The junction had 3 bases not matched to a gene; V was cut back by 2 bases and J by 8 bases.

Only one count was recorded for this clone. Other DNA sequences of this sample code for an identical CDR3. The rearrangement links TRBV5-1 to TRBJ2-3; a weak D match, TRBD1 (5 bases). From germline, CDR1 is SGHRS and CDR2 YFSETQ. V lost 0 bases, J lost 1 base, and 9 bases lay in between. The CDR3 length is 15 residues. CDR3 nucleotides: TGCGCCAGCAGCTTGGGGGCCAGGGGCACAGATACGCAGTATTTT. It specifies CASSLGARGTDTQYF.

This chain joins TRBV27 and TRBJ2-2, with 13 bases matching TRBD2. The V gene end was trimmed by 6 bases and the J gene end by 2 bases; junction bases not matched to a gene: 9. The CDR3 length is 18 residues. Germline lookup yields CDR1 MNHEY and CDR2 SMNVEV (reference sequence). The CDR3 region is CASSSRTSGSFNTGELFF. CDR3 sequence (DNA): TGTGCCAGCAGCTCCAGGACTAGCGGGAGCTTCAACACCGGGGAGCTGTTTTTT.

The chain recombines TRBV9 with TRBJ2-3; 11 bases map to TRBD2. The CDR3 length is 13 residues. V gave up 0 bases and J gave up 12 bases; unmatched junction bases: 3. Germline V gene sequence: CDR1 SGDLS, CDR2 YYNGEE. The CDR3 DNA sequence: TGTGCCAGCAGCGTAGGACTAGCGGGATACCAGTATTTT. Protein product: CASSVGLAGYQYF.

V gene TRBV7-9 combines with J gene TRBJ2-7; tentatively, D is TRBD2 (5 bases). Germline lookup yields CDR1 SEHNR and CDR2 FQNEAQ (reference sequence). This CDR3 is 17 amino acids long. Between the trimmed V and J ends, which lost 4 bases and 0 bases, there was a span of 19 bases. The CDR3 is CASSSTRADSSSYEQYF. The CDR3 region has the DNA TGTGCCAGCAGCTCCACGAGGGCGGATTCAAGCTCCTACGAGCAGTACTTC. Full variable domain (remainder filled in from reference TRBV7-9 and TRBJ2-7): DTGVSQNPRHKITKRGQNVTFRCDPISEHNRLYWYRQTLGQGPEFLTYFQNEAQLEKSRLLSDRFSAERPKGSFSTLEIQRTEQGDSAMYLCASSSTRADSSSYEQYFGPGTRLTVT.

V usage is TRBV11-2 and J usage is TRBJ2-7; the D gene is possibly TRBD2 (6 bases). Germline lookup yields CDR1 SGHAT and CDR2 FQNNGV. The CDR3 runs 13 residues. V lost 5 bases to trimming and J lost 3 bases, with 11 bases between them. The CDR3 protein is CASSTGTDYEQYF. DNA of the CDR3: TGTGCCAGCAGCACCGGGACTGACTACGAGCAGTACTTC.

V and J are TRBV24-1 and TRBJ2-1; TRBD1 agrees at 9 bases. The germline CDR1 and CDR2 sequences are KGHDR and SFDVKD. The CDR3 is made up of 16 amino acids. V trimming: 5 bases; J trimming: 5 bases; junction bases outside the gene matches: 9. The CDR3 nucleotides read TGTGCCACCAGTGGTGGACCGAACAGGGGGCACAATGAGCAGTTCTTC. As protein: CATSGGPNRGHNEQFF.

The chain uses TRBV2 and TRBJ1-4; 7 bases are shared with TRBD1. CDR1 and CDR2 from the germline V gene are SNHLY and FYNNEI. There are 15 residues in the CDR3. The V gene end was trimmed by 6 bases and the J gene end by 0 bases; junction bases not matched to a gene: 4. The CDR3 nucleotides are TGTGCCAGCAGGGACAGGTCCGCAACTAATGAAAAACTGTTTTTT. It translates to CASRDRSATNEKLFF.

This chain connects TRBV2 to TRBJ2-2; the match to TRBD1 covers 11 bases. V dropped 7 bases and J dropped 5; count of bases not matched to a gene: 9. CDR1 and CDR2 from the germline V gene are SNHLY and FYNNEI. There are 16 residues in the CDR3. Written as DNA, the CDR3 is TGTGCCAGCAACCCCCGGGACAGGGGGATAACCGGGGAGCTGTTTTTT. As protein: CASNPRDRGITGELFF.

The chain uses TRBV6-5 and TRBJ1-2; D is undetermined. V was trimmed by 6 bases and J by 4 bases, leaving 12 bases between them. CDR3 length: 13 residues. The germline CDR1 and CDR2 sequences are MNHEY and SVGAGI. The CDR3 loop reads CASSPPGFYGYTF. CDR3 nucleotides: TGTGCCAGCAGCCCCCCGGGTTTCTATGGCTACACCTTC.

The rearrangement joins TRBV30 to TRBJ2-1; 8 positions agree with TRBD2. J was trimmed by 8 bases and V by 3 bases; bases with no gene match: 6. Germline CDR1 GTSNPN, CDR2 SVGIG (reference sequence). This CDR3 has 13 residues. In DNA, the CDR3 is TGTGCCTGGAGGGGGACTAGTTCTGATGAGCAGTTCTTC. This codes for CAWRGTSSDEQFF.

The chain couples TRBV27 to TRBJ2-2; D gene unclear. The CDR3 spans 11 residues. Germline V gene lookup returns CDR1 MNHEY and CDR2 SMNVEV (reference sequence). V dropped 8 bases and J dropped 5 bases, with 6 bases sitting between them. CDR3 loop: CASGSTGELFF. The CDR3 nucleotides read TGTGCCAGCGGTTCGACCGGGGAGCTGTTTTTT.

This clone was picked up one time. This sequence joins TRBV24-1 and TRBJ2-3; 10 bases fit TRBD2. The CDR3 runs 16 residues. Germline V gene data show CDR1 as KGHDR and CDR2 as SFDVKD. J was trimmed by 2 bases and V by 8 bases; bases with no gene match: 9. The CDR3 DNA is TGTGCCACCAAAGGACTAGCGGAAGACCTCACAGATACGCAGTATTTT. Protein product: CATKGLAEDLTDTQYF.

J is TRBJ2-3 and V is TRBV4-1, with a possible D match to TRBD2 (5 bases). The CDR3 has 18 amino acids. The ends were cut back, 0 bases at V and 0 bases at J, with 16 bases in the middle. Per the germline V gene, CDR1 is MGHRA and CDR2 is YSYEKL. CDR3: CASSQDVTRRTSTDTQYF. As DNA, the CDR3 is TGCGCCAGCAGCCAAGATGTAACCCGAAGGACTAGCACAGATACGCAGTATTTT.

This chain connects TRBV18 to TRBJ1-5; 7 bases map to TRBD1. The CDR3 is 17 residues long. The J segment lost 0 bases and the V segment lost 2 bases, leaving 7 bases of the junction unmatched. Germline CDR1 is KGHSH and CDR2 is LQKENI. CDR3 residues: CASSPTTGWDSNQPQHF. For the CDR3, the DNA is TGTGCCAGCTCACCAACGACAGGGTGGGATAGCAATCAGCCCCAGCATTTT.

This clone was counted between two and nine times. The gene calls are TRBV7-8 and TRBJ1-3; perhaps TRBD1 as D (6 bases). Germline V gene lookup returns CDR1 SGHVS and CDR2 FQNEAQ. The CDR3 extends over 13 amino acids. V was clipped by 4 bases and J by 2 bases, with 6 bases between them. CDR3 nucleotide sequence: TGTGCCAGCAGCTACAGGGCTGGAAACACCATATATTTT. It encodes CASSYRAGNTIYF.

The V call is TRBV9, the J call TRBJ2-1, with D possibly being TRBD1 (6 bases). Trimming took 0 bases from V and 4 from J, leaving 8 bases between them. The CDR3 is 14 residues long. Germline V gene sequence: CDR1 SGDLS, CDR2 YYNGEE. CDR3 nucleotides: TGTGCCAGCAGCGTAGGGGGGCCTTACAATGAGCAGTTCTTC. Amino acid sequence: CASSVGGPYNEQFF.

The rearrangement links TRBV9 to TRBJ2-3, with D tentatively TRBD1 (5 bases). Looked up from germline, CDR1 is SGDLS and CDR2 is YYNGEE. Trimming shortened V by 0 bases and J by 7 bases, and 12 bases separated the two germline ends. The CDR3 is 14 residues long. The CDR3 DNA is TGTGCCAGCAGCGTAGACTTTGGGGCTAATACGCAGTATTTT. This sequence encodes CASSVDFGANTQYF.

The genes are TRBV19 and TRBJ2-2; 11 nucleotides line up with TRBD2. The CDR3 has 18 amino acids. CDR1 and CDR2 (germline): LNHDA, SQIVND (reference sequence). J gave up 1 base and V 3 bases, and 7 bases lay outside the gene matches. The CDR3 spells CASSMGLAGGRNTGELFF. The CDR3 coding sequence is TGTGCCAGTAGTATGGGGCTAGCGGGGGGTCGGAACACCGGGGAGCTGTTTTTT.

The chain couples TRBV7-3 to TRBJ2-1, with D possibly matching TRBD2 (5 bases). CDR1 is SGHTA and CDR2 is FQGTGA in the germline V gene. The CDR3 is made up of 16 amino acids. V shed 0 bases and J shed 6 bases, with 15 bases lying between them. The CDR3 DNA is TGTGCCAGCAGCTTAACGGTAGCATCAGGAGGCAATGAGCAGTTCTTC. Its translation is CASSLTVASGGNEQFF.

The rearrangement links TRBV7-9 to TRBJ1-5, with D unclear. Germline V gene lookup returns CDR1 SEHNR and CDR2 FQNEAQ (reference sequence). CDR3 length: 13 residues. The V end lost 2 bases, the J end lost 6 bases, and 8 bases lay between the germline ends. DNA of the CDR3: TGTGCCAGCAGCTTATATCTAGGTCAGCCCCAGCATTTT. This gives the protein CASSLYLGQPQHF.

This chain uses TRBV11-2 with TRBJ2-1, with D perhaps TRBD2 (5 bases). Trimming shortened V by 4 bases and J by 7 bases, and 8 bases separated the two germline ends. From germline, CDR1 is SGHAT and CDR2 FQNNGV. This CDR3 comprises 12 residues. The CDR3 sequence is CASSSWRNEQFF. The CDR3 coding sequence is TGTGCCAGCAGCTCCTGGAGGAATGAGCAGTTCTTC.

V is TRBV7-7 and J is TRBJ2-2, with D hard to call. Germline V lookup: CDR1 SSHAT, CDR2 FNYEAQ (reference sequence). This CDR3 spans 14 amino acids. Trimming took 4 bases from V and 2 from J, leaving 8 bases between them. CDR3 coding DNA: TGTGCCAGCAGCTCCATCCCAAACACCGGGGAGCTGTTTTTT. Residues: CASSSIPNTGELFF.

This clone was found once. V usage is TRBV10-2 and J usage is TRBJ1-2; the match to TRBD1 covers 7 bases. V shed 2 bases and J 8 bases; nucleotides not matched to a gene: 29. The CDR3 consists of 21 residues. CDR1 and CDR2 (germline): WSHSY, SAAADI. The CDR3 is CASSEPSLGGAGGLAFSGYTF. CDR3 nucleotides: TGCGCCAGCAGTGAGCCGTCCTTAGGAGGGGCAGGGGGTCTCGCCTTTTCGGGCTACACCTTC.

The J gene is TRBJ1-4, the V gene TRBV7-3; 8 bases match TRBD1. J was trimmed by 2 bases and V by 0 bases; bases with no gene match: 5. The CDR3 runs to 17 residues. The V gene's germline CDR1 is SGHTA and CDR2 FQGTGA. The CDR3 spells CASSLTRGQGTNEKLFF. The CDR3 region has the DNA TGTGCCAGCAGCTTAACTCGCGGACAGGGTACTAATGAAAAACTGTTTTTT.

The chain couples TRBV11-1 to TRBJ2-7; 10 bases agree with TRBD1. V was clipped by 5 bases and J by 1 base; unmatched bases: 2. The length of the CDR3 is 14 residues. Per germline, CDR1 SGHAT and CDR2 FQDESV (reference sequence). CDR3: CASSRDRGSYEQYF. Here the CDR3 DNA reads TGTGCCAGCAGCAGGGACAGGGGATCCTACGAGCAGTACTTC.

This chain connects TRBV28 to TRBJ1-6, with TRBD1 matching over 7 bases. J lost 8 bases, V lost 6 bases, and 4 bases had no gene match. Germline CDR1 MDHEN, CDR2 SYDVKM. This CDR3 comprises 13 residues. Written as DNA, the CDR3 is TGTGCCAGCAGCAGGGGGTTTGATTCACCCCTCCACTTT. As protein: CASSRGFDSPLHF.